The clone carrying this T cell receptor (beta chain) was picked up a small number of times. This entry is derived from a study of human T cells and chemical hapten exposure. A single record per CDR3 protein comes from TCRdb applying MiXCR to the RACE reads. The sample includes roughly 250,000 distinct CDR3 sequences, 8.6% seen only once; the top ten take 2.3%. CDR3 length: 15 residues. The germline V and J ends were trimmed by 7 bases and 1 base, with 17 bases remaining between them. Germline-derived CDR1 and CDR2 are MNHEY and SVGEGT. Time point defined: pre-sensitization, week 0. Treatment meaning: therapeutic diphenylcyclopropenone sensitization with weekly scalp DPC.

The chain combines TRBV6-2 or TRBV6-3 with TRBJ2-7; D unresolved. The source is a middle-aged woman with alopecia areata. Some clones in this sample may be carry-over from other donors' samples. The sequencing here drew on whole blood, taken in connection with sensitization to the hapten diphenylcyclopropenone (DPC). The CDR3 loop is CASKPQGGGSYEQYF. The CDR3 nucleotides read TGTGCCAGCAAGCCGCAAGGTGGTGGTTCCTACGAGCAGTACTTC.